The entry below describes one T cell receptor beta chain. Its cognate antigen is unknown. Every bulk PBMC sample received the same 350 ng of DNA. Assay used: immunoSEQ multiplex PCR; TCRdb lists only in-frame clones, some missing. The sample lists around 13,000 clones; 84% were seen once. This sample was included in a study of blood T cell dynamics during melanoma immunotherapy. About the study: Metastatic melanoma patients received first-line pembrolizumab or nivolumab plus ipilimumab. Overall study results and limits: PBMC repertoires of eventual disease-control patients split at W3 into clonality or diversity gains.

Noted time point: pre-treatment baseline. Samples come from before therapy and from week 3 after the first blockade cycle. Source: blood, taken from a patient treated with checkpoint blockade. This clonotype originated in a human donor with melanoma.

The chain's CDR3 is CASSRSPVSSTPEAFF. The DNA for the CDR3 is TGTGCCAGCAGCCGGAGTCCGGTGAGTTCGACCCCTGAAGCTTTCTTT. This chain connects TRBV6-6 to TRBJ1-1; D is ambiguous. This CDR3 is built from 16 residues. Germline V gene lookup returns CDR1 MNHNY and CDR2 SVGAGI (reference sequence). V was cut by 6 bases and J by 6 bases, with 23 bases left in between.